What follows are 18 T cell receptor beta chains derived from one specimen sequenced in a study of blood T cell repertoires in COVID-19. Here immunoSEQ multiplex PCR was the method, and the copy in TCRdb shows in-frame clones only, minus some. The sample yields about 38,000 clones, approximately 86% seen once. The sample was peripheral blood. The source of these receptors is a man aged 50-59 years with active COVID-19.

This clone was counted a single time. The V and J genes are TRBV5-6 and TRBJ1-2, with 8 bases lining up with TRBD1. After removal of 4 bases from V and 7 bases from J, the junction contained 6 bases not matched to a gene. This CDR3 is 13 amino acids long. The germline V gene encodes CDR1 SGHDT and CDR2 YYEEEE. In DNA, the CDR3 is TGTGCCAGCAGCGTTGGACAGGGACGTGGCTACACCTTC. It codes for CASSVGQGRGYTF.

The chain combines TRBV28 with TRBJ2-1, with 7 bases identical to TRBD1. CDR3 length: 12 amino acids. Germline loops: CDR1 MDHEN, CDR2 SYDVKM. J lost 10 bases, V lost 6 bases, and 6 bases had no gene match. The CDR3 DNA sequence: TGTGCCAGCAGAGGGGGCGAATGGGAGCAGTTCTTC. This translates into CASRGGEWEQFF.

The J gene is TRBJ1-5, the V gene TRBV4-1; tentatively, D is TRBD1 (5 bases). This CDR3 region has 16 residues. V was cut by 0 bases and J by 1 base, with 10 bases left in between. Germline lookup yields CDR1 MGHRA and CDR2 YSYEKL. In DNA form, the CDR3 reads TGCGCCAGCAGCCAAGAGGGGGGGACGAGCAATCAGCCCCAGCATTTT. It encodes CASSQEGGTSNQPQHF.

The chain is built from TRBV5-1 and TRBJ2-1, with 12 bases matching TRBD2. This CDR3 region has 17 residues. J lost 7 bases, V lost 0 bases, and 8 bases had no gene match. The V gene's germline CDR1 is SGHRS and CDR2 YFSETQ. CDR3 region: CASSLVPTSGGRNEQFF. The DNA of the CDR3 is TGCGCCAGCAGCTTGGTCCCTACTAGCGGGGGGCGTAATGAGCAGTTCTTC.

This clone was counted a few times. The CDR3 loop is CASSQGGHLYEQYF. The CDR3 nucleotides are TGCGCCAGCAGCCAAGGGGGACACCTCTACGAGCAGTACTTC. This sequence joins TRBV4-1 and TRBJ2-7; the D gene is possibly TRBD1 (6 bases). Germline V gene sequence: CDR1 MGHRA, CDR2 YSYEKL. CDR3 length: 14 residues. V was pared by 1 base and J by 3 bases, with 10 bases between.

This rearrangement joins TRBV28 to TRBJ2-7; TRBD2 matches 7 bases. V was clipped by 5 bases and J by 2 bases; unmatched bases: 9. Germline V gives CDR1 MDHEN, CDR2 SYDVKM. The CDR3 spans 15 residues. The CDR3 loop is CASSLGEGLAYEQYF. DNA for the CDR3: TGTGCCAGCAGTCTCGGGGAGGGACTCGCCTACGAGCAGTACTTC.

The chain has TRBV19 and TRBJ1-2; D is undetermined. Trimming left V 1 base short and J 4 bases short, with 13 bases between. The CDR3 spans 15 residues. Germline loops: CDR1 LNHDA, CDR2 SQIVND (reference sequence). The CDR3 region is CASSIALGGSYGYTF. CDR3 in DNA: TGTGCCAGTAGTATAGCCCTCGGCGGGAGCTATGGCTACACCTTC. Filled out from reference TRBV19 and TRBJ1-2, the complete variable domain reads DGGITQSPKYLFRKEGQNVTLSCEQNLNHDAMYWYRQDPGQGLRLIYYSQIVNDFQKGDIAEGYSVSREKKESFPLTVTSAQKNPTAFYLCASSIALGGSYGYTFGSGTRLTVV.

The CDR3 loop reads CASSRGSVYGYTF. The CDR3 bases are TGTGCCAGCAGCCGAGGGAGCGTCTATGGCTACACCTTC. J is TRBJ1-2 and V is TRBV12-3 or TRBV12-4; D is unresolved. V lost 6 bases and J 4 bases, leaving 12 bases between the germline ends. CDR3 size: 13 residues.

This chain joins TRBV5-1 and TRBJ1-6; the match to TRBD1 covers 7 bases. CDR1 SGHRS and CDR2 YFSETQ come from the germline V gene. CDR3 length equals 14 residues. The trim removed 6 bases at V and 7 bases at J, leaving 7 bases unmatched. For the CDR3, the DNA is TGCGCCAGCAAGGAGGGGGCGCAGAATTCACCCCTCCACTTT. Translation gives CASKEGAQNSPLHF. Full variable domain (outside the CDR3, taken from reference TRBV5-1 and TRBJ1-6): KAGVTQTPRYLIKTRGQQVTLSCSPISGHRSVSWYQQTPGQGLQFLFEYFSETQRNKGNFPGRFSGRQFSNSRSEMNVSTLELGDSALYLCASKEGAQNSPLHFGNGTRLTVT.

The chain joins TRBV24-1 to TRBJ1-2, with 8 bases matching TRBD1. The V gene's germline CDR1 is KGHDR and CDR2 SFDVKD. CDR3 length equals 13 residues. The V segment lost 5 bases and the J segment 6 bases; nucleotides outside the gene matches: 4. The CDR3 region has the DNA TGTGCCACCAGTGGGACAGGGTGGGATGGCTACACCTTC. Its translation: CATSGTGWDGYTF.

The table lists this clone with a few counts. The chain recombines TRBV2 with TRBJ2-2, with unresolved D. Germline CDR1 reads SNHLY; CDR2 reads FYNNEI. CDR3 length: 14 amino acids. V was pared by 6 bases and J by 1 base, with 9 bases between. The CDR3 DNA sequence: TGTGCCAGCAGAGCACTACGGAACACCGGGGAGCTGTTTTTT. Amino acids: CASRALRNTGELFF.

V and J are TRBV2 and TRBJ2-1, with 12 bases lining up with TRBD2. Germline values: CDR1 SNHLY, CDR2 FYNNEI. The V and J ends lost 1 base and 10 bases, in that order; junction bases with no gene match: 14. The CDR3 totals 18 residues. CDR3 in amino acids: CASSEVLSSGGAPKEQFF. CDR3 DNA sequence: TGTGCCAGCAGTGAAGTTTTGTCTAGCGGGGGGGCCCCAAAGGAGCAGTTCTTC.

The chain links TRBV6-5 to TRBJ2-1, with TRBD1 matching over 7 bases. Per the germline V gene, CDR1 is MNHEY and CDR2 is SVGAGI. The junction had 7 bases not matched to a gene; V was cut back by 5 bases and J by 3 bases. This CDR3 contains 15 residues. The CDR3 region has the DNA TGTGCCAGCAGTCTCGGGACAGAGCTCTACAATGAGCAGTTCTTC. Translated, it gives CASSLGTELYNEQFF.

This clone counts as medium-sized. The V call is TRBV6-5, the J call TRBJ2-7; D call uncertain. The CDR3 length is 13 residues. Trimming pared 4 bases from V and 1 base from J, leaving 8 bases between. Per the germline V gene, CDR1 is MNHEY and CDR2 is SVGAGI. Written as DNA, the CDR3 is TGTGCCAGCAGTTCGTTAGTGTCCTACGAGCAGTACTTC. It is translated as CASSSLVSYEQYF.

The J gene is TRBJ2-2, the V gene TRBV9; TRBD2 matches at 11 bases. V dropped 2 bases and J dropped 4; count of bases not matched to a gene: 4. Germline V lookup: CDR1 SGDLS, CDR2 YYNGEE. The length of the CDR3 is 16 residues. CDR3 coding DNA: TGTGCCAGCAGCGTCCCTAGCGGGGGGACCACCGGGGAGCTGTTTTTT. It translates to CASSVPSGGTTGELFF.

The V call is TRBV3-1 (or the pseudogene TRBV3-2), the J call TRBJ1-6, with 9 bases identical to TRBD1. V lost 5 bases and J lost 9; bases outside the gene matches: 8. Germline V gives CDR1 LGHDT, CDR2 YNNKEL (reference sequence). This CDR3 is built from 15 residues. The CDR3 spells CASSSRTGEGSPLHF. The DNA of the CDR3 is TGTGCCAGCAGCTCTCGGACAGGGGAAGGTTCACCCCTCCACTTT.

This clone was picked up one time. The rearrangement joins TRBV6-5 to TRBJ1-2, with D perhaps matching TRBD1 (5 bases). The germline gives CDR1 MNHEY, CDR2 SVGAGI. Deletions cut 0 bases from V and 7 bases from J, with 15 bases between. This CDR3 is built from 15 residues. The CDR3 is CASSYSIGQGLGYTF. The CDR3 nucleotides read TGTGCCAGCAGTTACTCGATAGGCCAGGGTCTTGGCTACACCTTC.

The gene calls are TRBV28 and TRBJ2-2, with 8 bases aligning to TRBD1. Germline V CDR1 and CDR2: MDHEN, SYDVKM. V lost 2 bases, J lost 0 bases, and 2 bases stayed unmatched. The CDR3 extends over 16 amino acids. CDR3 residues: CASSLPGQANTGELFF. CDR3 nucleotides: TGTGCCAGCAGTTTACCGGGACAGGCGAACACCGGGGAGCTGTTTTTT.